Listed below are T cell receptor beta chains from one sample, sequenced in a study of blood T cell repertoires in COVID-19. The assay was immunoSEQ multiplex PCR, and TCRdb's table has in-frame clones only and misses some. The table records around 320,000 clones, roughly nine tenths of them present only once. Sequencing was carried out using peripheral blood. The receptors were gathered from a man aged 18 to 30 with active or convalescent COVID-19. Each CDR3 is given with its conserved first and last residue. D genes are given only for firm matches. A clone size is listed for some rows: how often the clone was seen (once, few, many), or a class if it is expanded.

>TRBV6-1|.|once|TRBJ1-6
TGTGCCAGCAGTGAATGGCAGAAGAATTCACCCCTCCACTTT
CASSEWQKNSPLHF
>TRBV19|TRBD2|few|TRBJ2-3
TGTGCCAGTAGTGACACTCTAGCGGGGGGGCCAGATACGCAGTATTTT
CASSDTLAGGPDTQYF
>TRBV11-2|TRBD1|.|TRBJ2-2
TGTGCCAGCAGCTCCCGGACAGGGGTTTCCGGGGAGCTGTTTTTT
CASSSRTGVSGELFF
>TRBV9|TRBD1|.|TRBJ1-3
TGTGCCAGCAGCGCCTCCGGGACAGGGTATTCTGGAAACACCATATATTTT
CASSASGTGYSGNTIYF
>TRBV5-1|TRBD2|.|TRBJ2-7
TGCGCCAGCAGCTACTTAGCGGGAGGGCCCAGAGGAGAGCAGTACTTC
CASSYLAGGPRGEQYF
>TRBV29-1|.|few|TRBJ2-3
TGCAGCGTTGAAACTAGCACAGATACGCAGTATTTT
CSVETSTDTQYF
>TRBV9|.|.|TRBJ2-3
TGTGCCAGCAGCGCAGAAATCAGGGGTTGGGGCACAGATACGCAGTATTTT
CASSAEIRGWGTDTQYF
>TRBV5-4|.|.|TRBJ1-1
TGTGCCAGCAGCTTGAATCCCCTCACTGAAGCTTTCTTT
CASSLNPLTEAFF
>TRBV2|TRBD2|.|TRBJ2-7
TGTGCCAGCAGTTCCCCCCCCCTAGCGGGTGAGCAGTACTTC
CASSSPPLAGEQYF
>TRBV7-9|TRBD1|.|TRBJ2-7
TGTGCCAGCAGCCGGATCATACAGGGGCCCTCTCTCGAGCAGTACTTC
CASSRIIQGPSLEQYF
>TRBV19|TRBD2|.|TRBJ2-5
TGTGCCAGTAGTGGGAGGGCGCTAGCGGGAGGAGGCTTGCGAGAGACCCAGTACTTC
CASSGRALAGGGLRETQYF
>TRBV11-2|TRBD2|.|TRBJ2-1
TGTGCCAGCAGCTCCACCGGGACTACCTACAATGAGCAGTTCTTC
CASSSTGTTYNEQFF
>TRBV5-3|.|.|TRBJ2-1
TGTGCCAGAAGCTTGATCCTTCCGGGGGTAAGGGGAACCTACAATGAGCAGTTCTTC
CARSLILPGVRGTYNEQFF
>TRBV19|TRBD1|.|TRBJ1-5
TGTGCCAGTAGTGCAGACAGGGGAGGTAGCAATCAGCCCCAGCATTTT
CASSADRGGSNQPQHF
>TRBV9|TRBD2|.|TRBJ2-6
TGTGCCAGCAGCCCCCGGGTAGCGGGAGGACTGTCTGGGGCCAACGTCCTGACTTTC
CASSPRVAGGLSGANVLTF
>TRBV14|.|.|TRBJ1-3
TGTGCCAGCAGCCAAGCGCTTAGCTCTGGAAACACCATATATTTT
CASSQALSSGNTIYF
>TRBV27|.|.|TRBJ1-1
TGTGCCAGCAGTTTGATGGCAGATTTAACTGAAGCTTTCTTT
CASSLMADLTEAFF
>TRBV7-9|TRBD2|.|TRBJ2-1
TGTGCCAGCAGCCCCACGTCCGGGACTAATTTCGCCTACAATGAGCAGTTCTTC
CASSPTSGTNFAYNEQFF
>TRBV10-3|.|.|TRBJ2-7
TGTGCCATCAAAGGGTCTCTTAGGGGATTGGGGGAGCAGTACTTC
CAIKGSLRGLGEQYF
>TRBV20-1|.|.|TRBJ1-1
TGCAGTGCTAGTCGGGGAGGGCCCGACACTGAAGCTTTCTTT
CSASRGGPDTEAFF
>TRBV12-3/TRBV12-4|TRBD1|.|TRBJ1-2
TGTGCCAGCAGTTTTGGGCAGGGGGAAGGCTACACCTTC
CASSFGQGEGYTF
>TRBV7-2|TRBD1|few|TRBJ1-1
TGTGCCAGCAGTTGGGGAATGACAGGGGTTCGGACTGAAGCTTTCTTT
CASSWGMTGVRTEAFF
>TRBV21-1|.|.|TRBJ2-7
TGTGCCAGCAGTACTAAAAACGAGCAGTACTTC
CASSTKNEQYF
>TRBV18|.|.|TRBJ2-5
TGTGCCAGCTCACTGGGGAGTCGGGAGACCCAGTACTTC
CASSLGSRETQYF
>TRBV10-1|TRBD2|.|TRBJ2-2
TGCGCCAGCAGTGGGACGGTAGCGGGGCTGAACACCGGGGAGCTGTTTTTT
CASSGTVAGLNTGELFF
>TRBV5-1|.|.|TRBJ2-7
TGCGCCAGCAGCTTAGCGGATCCCATGCCGTACGAGCAGTACTTC
CASSLADPMPYEQYF
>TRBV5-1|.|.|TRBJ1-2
TGCGCCAGCAGCGAGGATAGGGGGTACTACACCTTC
CASSEDRGYYTF
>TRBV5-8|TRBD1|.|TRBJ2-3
TGTGCCAGCAGCTTAAGACAGGGGGCAGATACGCAGTATTTT
CASSLRQGADTQYF
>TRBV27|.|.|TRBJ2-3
TGTGCCAGCAGTTCGGACTCAAACCAAGCAGATACGCAGTATTTT
CASSSDSNQADTQYF
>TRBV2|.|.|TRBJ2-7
TGTGCCAGCATGTACGGGACAAACTACGAGCAGTACTTC
CASMYGTNYEQYF
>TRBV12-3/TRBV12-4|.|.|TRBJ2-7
TGTGCCAGCACTGTTAGTCACTACGAGCAGTACTTC
CASTVSHYEQYF
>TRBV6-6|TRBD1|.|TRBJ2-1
TGTGCCAGCAGACTACGGGGGACAGGGGGCAATGAGCAGTTCTTC
CASRLRGTGGNEQFF